One sample yielded the 20 T cell receptor beta chains listed below, sequenced in a study of PD-L1 blockade in urothelial cancer. The protocol was immunoSEQ multiplex PCR, while the TCRdb copy is restricted to in-frame clones and leaves out a portion. The sample has tens of thousands of clones; over 75% are singletons. Sample: PBMCs, taken around atezolizumab (anti-PD-L1) treatment. The source is a man aged 70-80 years with urothelial cancer.

The V and J genes are TRBV6-5 and TRBJ2-3, with 7 bases matching TRBD2. V shed 7 bases, J shed 4 bases, and the junction held 8 bases outside the gene matches. Germline CDR1 MNHEY, CDR2 SVGAGI. The CDR3 totals 14 residues. CDR3 region: CASTPPGGSDTQYF. As DNA, the CDR3 is TGTGCCAGCACTCCTCCGGGGGGATCAGATACGCAGTATTTT.

The rearrangement uses TRBV5-1 and TRBJ1-1; D is perhaps TRBD1 (5 bases). Germline V gene sequence: CDR1 SGHRS, CDR2 YFSETQ. The CDR3 covers 14 residues. Trimming left V 4 bases short and J 3 bases short, with 13 bases between. CDR3 in amino acids: CASSVDTIYTEAFF. CDR3 DNA sequence: TGCGCCAGCAGCGTGGACACTATCTACACTGAAGCTTTCTTT.

The chain carries TRBV2 and TRBJ2-7, with D possibly being TRBD1 (5 bases). Trimming cost V 7 bases and J 4 bases, with 20 bases left between them. The CDR3 extends over 15 amino acids. Per the germline V gene, CDR1 is SNHLY and CDR2 is FYNNEI. The CDR3 sequence: CASKSSGLGFYEQYF. In DNA form, the CDR3 reads TGTGCCAGCAAAAGTTCAGGGCTGGGATTTTACGAGCAGTACTTC. Filled out from reference TRBV2 and TRBJ2-7, the complete variable domain reads EPEVTQTPSHQVTQMGQEVILRCVPISNHLYFYWYRQILGQKVEFLVSFYNNEISEKSEIFDDQFSVERPDGSNFTLKIRSTKLEDSAMYFCASKSSGLGFYEQYFGPGTRLTVT.

The J gene is TRBJ2-1, the V gene TRBV7-9; 9 bases match TRBD2. Trimming cost V 4 bases and J 0 bases; bases outside gene matches: 4. The germline V gene has CDR1 SEHNR and CDR2 FQNEAQ (reference sequence). The CDR3 consists of 16 residues. CDR3 amino acids: CASSSLAGSSYNEQFF. CDR3 coding DNA: TGTGCCAGCAGCTCTCTAGCGGGAAGCTCCTACAATGAGCAGTTCTTC.

J is TRBJ2-1 and V is TRBV18, with unresolved D. The V gene lost 6 bases and the J gene lost 0 bases, with 15 bases spanning the gap. Germline V lookup: CDR1 KGHSH, CDR2 LQKENI. The CDR3 sequence is 16 residues long. As DNA, the CDR3 is TGTGCCAGCTCCCCAATAGCTGATAGCTCCTACAATGAGCAGTTCTTC. Protein product: CASSPIADSSYNEQFF.

This rearrangement joins TRBV28 to TRBJ2-3, with D possibly TRBD2 on 5 matching bases. Deletions cut 5 bases from V and 1 base from J, with 13 bases between. This CDR3 is 15 amino acids long. Germline V gene sequence: CDR1 MDHEN, CDR2 SYDVKM. CDR3 bases: TGTGCCAGCAGTCAAAGGGAGTCGGGCACAGATACGCAGTATTTT. This gives the protein CASSQRESGTDTQYF.

Only a few counts were recorded for this clone. The chain has TRBV27 and TRBJ2-1; tentative D call: TRBD1 (6 bases). The CDR3 is 14 residues long. V lost 3 bases, J lost 6 bases, and 12 bases lay in between. Germline assignment: CDR1 MNHEY and CDR2 SMNVEV (reference sequence). Here the CDR3 reads CASSLQEGGNEQFF. CDR3 coding DNA: TGTGCCAGCAGTTTGCAGGAAGGGGGCAATGAGCAGTTCTTC.

V is TRBV10-3 and J is TRBJ2-1; TRBD2 matches 8 bases. Germline CDR1 is ENHRY and CDR2 is SYGVKD. CDR3 size: 16 residues. After removal of 8 bases from V and 5 bases from J, the junction contained 14 bases not matched to a gene. This chain's CDR3 is CAISDLAGRTNNEQFF. In DNA form, the CDR3 reads TGTGCCATCTCCGATCTAGCGGGCCGTACAAACAATGAGCAGTTCTTC.

J is TRBJ2-2 and V is TRBV10-3; 13 nucleotides align to TRBD2. Germline V gene sequence: CDR1 ENHRY, CDR2 SYGVKD. CDR3 length equals 19 residues. V was pared by 6 bases and J by 7 bases, with 17 bases of the junction left unmatched. The DNA for the CDR3 is TGTGCCATCAGCCCCCGGACTAGCGGGAGAGTTCAAAGTGGCGGGGAGCTGTTTTTT. It specifies CAISPRTSGRVQSGGELFF.

CDR3 sequence reads: CASSPGAQPAEAFF. DNA for the CDR3: TGTGCCAGCTCACCAGGGGCCCAACCGGCTGAAGCTTTCTTT. This chain connects TRBV18 to TRBJ1-1; possibly TRBD1 for D (5 bases). V shed 2 bases and J shed 6 bases, with 13 bases lying between them. The CDR3 consists of 14 residues. Germline V CDR1 and CDR2: KGHSH, LQKENI.

A single count supports this clone. This chain links TRBV5-1 with TRBJ2-1; 12 positions match TRBD2. CDR1 and CDR2 from the germline V gene are SGHRS and YFSETQ. This CDR3 region has 17 residues. V shed 0 bases and J 4 bases; nucleotides not matched to a gene: 5. The CDR3 nucleotides read TGCGCCAGCAGCTTGGGGCTAGCGGGAGGGTTTTACAATGAGCAGTTCTTC. Protein product: CASSLGLAGGFYNEQFF.

The V and J genes are TRBV2 and TRBJ2-1, with TRBD2 matching 7 bases. V lost 6 bases, J lost 6 bases, and 14 bases stayed unmatched. This CDR3 comprises 16 residues. Germline loops: CDR1 SNHLY, CDR2 FYNNEI. CDR3 residues: CASSATGGSYRNEQFF. DNA for the CDR3: TGTGCCAGCAGCGCCACTGGCGGGAGCTATCGCAATGAGCAGTTCTTC.

The chain carries TRBV28 and TRBJ2-2; perhaps TRBD2 as D (6 bases). Per germline, CDR1 MDHEN and CDR2 SYDVKM. The CDR3 extends over 15 amino acids. The V end was cut by 3 bases, the J end by 1 base, with 9 bases between. Written as DNA, the CDR3 is TGTGCCAGCAGTTTGCCTAGCGTGAACACCGGGGAGCTGTTTTTT. Protein sequence: CASSLPSVNTGELFF.

The rearrangement joins TRBV11-3 to TRBJ1-2; perhaps TRBD1 as D (6 bases). With 1 base removed from V and 0 bases from J, the gap between germline ends came to 15 bases. Germline V lookup: CDR1 SGHNT, CDR2 YENEEA. This CDR3 is built from 17 residues. The CDR3, as DNA: TGTGCCAGCAGCTTAGTCGTTGGGGGGGCCTCTAACTATGGCTACACCTTC. Translating it yields CASSLVVGGASNYGYTF.

This chain uses TRBV2 with TRBJ2-1; 9 bases match TRBD1. This CDR3 has 13 amino acids. With 7 bases clipped from V and 6 bases from J, the junction kept 4 bases outside the gene matches. Germline V lookup: CDR1 SNHLY, CDR2 FYNNEI. The CDR3 region is CASKRDRANEQFF. The CDR3 DNA reads as TGTGCCAGCAAGCGGGACAGGGCCAATGAGCAGTTCTTC.

This clone was detected many times. The V and J genes are TRBV19 and TRBJ2-6; 9 nucleotides match TRBD1. V shed 4 bases and J 0 bases; nucleotides not matched to a gene: 7. CDR3 length: 18 residues. Per germline, CDR1 LNHDA and CDR2 SQIVND (reference sequence). The CDR3 sequence is CASSKGQGQFSGANVLTF. The CDR3 DNA sequence: TGTGCCAGTAGTAAGGGACAGGGCCAGTTCTCTGGGGCCAACGTCCTGACTTTC.

V and J are TRBV7-8 and TRBJ2-5; perhaps TRBD2 as D (6 bases). Trimming took off 6 bases at V and 7 bases at J, with 18 bases between the two ends. The CDR3 contains 14 residues. CDR1 is SGHVS, CDR2 FQNEAQ, per germline. CDR3 residues: CASRTPGLYPTQYF. The CDR3 DNA reads as TGTGCCAGCAGAACCCCGGGACTCTACCCGACCCAGTACTTC.

The genes are TRBV6-4 and TRBJ2-7, with a weak D call TRBD1 (5 bases). V was trimmed by 6 bases and J by 3 bases, leaving 12 bases between them. Germline lookup yields CDR1 MRHNA and CDR2 SNTAGT. There are 13 residues in the CDR3. CDR3 protein: CASRMTDFYEQYF. Here the CDR3 DNA reads TGTGCCAGCAGGATGACAGATTTCTACGAGCAGTACTTC.

The chain is built from TRBV28 and TRBJ1-5, with D tentatively TRBD1 (6 bases). CDR3 length: 13 residues. CDR1 MDHEN and CDR2 SYDVKM come from the germline V gene. As DNA, the CDR3 is TGTGCGCACAGCCGTCACAGGGAAGTCAAGCAGCATTTT. Amino acid sequence: CAHSRHREVKQHF. Looking up the rest from reference TRBV28 and TRBJ1-5 gives the full variable domain: DVKVTQSSRYLVKRTGEKVFLECVQDMDHENMFWYRQDPGLGLRLIYFSYDVKMKEKGDIPEGYSVSREKKERFSLILESASTNQTSMYLCAHSRHREVKQHFGDGTRLSIL.

This clone was recorded many times. This rearrangement joins TRBV6-5 to TRBJ1-2, with no clear D. Germline V gene data show CDR1 as MNHEY and CDR2 as SVGAGI. The germline V and J ends were trimmed by 2 bases and 8 bases, with 12 bases remaining between them. The CDR3 runs to 13 residues. In nucleotides, the CDR3 is TGTGCCAGCAGTTACGGGCCGAATTTCGGCTACACCTTC. This codes for CASSYGPNFGYTF.